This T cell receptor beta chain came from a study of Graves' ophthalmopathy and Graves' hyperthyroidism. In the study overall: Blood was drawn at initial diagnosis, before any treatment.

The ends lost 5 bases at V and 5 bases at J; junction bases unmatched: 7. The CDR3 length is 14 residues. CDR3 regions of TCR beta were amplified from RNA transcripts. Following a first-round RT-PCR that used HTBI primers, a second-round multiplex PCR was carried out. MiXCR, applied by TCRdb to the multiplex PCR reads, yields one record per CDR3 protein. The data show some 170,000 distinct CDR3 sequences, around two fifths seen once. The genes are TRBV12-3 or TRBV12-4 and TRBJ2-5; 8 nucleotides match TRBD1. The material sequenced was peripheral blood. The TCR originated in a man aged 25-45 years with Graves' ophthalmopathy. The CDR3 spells CASSSRGLGETQYF. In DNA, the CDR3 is TGTGCCAGCAGTAGCAGGGGGCTCGGGGAGACCCAGTACTTC.